The rows below give T cell receptor beta chains drawn from one sample of a study of patients and donors after allogeneic stem cell transplantation. Each CDR3 protein gets one entry after TCRdb re-called the RT-PCR reads with MiXCR. Among fewer than 95,000 distinct CDR3 sequences listed, approximately 5.2% were seen once. The source material was blood, either unsorted or a sorted T cell fraction (not recorded which). These receptors were collected from a human donor who was either an allogeneic HSCT recipient or a stem cell or donor lymphocyte infusion donor (not recorded which). It is not recorded whose cells these are; they may come from a transplant donor. The CDR3 runs from the conserved cysteine through the conserved F or W. D genes are given only for firm matches. Clone size is given for some rows only: seen once, a few or many times, or a class if the clone is expanded.

CDR3 protein: CSADQLAGATDTQYF
CDR3 DNA: TGCAGTGCCGACCAACTAGCGGGGGCTACAGATACGCAGTATTTT
J gene: TRBJ2-3
D gene: TRBD2
V gene: TRBV20-1
clone size: many

CDR3 protein: CASSSVMGPQHF
CDR3 DNA: TGTGCCAGCAGCTCCGTCATGGGGCCCCAGCATTTT
J gene: TRBJ1-5
D gene: NA
V gene: TRBV21-1
clone size: many

CDR3 protein: CSYQAGVLQETQYF
CDR3 DNA: TGCAGTTACCAAGCGGGAGTTTTGCAAGAGACCCAGTACTTC
J gene: TRBJ2-5
D gene: TRBD2
V gene: TRBV20-1
clone size: few

CDR3 protein: CASSLEGTVRTF
CDR3 DNA: TGTGCCAGCAGCTTGGAGGGGACGGTTCGGACCTTC
J gene: TRBJ1-2
D gene: NA
V gene: TRBV5-8
clone size: many

CDR3 protein: CASSPVQGQGTDTQYF
CDR3 DNA: TGTGCCAGCAGCCCCGTTCAGGGGCAAGGCACAGATACGCAGTATTTT
J gene: TRBJ2-3
D gene: NA
V gene: TRBV16
clone size: few

CDR3 protein: CASRSAGNTIYF
CDR3 DNA: TGTGCCTCCCGGAGTGCTGGAAACACCATATATTTT
J gene: TRBJ1-3
D gene: NA
V gene: TRBV9
clone size: NA

CDR3 protein: CSAVGTSGGGDEQYF
CDR3 DNA: TGCAGTGCCGTCGGGACTAGCGGGGGGGGGGACGAGCAGTACTTC
J gene: TRBJ2-7
D gene: TRBD2
V gene: TRBV20-1
clone size: few

CDR3 protein: CASSIMSSQETQYF
CDR3 DNA: TGTGCCAGTAGTATAATGTCCAGTCAAGAGACCCAGTACTTC
J gene: TRBJ2-5
D gene: NA
V gene: TRBV19
clone size: many

CDR3 protein: CSVAAAQETQYF
CDR3 DNA: TGCAGCGTTGCGGCAGCCCAAGAGACCCAGTACTTC
J gene: TRBJ2-5
D gene: NA
V gene: TRBV29-1
clone size: many

CDR3 protein: CASSSRDWKGNEQFF
CDR3 DNA: TGTGCCAGCAGCTCTCGGGACTGGAAGGGAAATGAGCAGTTCTTC
J gene: TRBJ2-1
D gene: NA
V gene: TRBV7-9
clone size: few

CDR3 protein: CASTRAGYLSSYNEQFF
CDR3 DNA: TGTGCCAGCACTCGAGCCGGGTACTTGAGCTCCTACAATGAGCAGTTCTTC
J gene: TRBJ2-1
D gene: NA
V gene: TRBV12-3/TRBV12-4
clone size: many

CDR3 protein: CASSLSSGGFNEQFF
CDR3 DNA: TGTGCCAGCAGCTTGTCTAGCGGGGGGTTTAATGAGCAGTTCTTC
J gene: TRBJ2-1
D gene: TRBD2
V gene: TRBV11-2
clone size: NA

CDR3 protein: CASSPLAGMSYEQYF
CDR3 DNA: TGCGCCAGCAGCCCCCTAGCGGGAATGAGCTACGAGCAGTACTTC
J gene: TRBJ2-7
D gene: TRBD2
V gene: TRBV4-1
clone size: NA

CDR3 protein: CASSDGTGVSNSPLHF
CDR3 DNA: TGTGCCAGCAGCGACGGGACAGGGGTGAGTAATTCACCCCTCCACTTT
J gene: TRBJ1-6
D gene: TRBD1
V gene: TRBV5-5
clone size: few

CDR3 protein: CASSLGDSGGTDTQYF
CDR3 DNA: TGTGCCAGCAGCTTAGGGGATAGCGGGGGCACAGATACGCAGTATTTT
J gene: TRBJ2-3
D gene: TRBD2
V gene: TRBV7-9
clone size: many

CDR3 protein: CASSGARLAGVDEQYF
CDR3 DNA: TGTGCCAGCAGCGGGGCCCGACTAGCGGGAGTAGACGAGCAGTACTTC
J gene: TRBJ2-7
D gene: TRBD2
V gene: TRBV3-1
clone size: many

CDR3 protein: CASSSWTSGSDEQFF
CDR3 DNA: TGTGCCAGCAGTTCCTGGACTAGCGGGAGCGATGAGCAGTTCTTC
J gene: TRBJ2-1
D gene: TRBD2
V gene: TRBV27
clone size: many

CDR3 protein: CASSGNNYGYTF
CDR3 DNA: TGCGCCAGCAGTGGCAATAACTATGGCTACACCTTC
J gene: TRBJ1-2
D gene: NA
V gene: TRBV10-2
clone size: many

CDR3 protein: CAWSVPAGYEQYF
CDR3 DNA: TGTGCCTGGAGTGTCCCCGCAGGCTACGAGCAGTACTTC
J gene: TRBJ2-7
D gene: NA
V gene: TRBV30
clone size: many

CDR3 protein: CASSDRGRSTEAFF
CDR3 DNA: TGTGCCAGCAGTGACAGGGGCCGCAGCACTGAAGCTTTCTTT
J gene: TRBJ1-1
D gene: TRBD1
V gene: TRBV28
clone size: many

CDR3 protein: CASNVRGQPQHF
CDR3 DNA: TGTGCCAGCAATGTTAGAGGACAGCCCCAGCATTTT
J gene: TRBJ1-5
D gene: NA
V gene: TRBV6-1
clone size: few

CDR3 protein: CSARGHTGTGELFF
CDR3 DNA: TGCAGTGCCCGAGGACACACCGGCACCGGGGAGCTGTTTTTT
J gene: TRBJ2-2
D gene: NA
V gene: TRBV20-1
clone size: many

CDR3 protein: CASSQGARVISTDTQYF
CDR3 DNA: TGTGCCAGCAGCCAAGGGGCTCGCGTAATTAGCACAGATACGCAGTATTTT
J gene: TRBJ2-3
D gene: NA
V gene: TRBV3-1
clone size: many

CDR3 protein: CASSLGIYEGADEQFF
CDR3 DNA: TGCGCCAGCAGCTTGGGTATTTATGAGGGGGCCGATGAGCAGTTCTTC
J gene: TRBJ2-1
D gene: TRBD1
V gene: TRBV5-1
clone size: many

CDR3 protein: CASSQGQSDTQYF
CDR3 DNA: TGTGCCAGCAGCCAGGGACAGTCGGATACGCAGTATTTT
J gene: TRBJ2-3
D gene: TRBD1
V gene: TRBV7-3
clone size: NA

CDR3 protein: CASSSAGEGGEVTF
CDR3 DNA: TGTGCCAGCAGTTCAGCCGGGGAAGGGGGGGAGGTAACCTTT
J gene: TRBJ1-1
D gene: NA
V gene: TRBV12-3/TRBV12-4
clone size: many

CDR3 protein: CATSRGTDNYGYTF
CDR3 DNA: TGTGCCACCAGCCGCGGGACGGATAACTATGGCTACACCTTC
J gene: TRBJ1-2
D gene: NA
V gene: TRBV15
clone size: many

CDR3 protein: CASSTPARQPQHF
CDR3 DNA: TGTGCCAGCAGTACCCCTGCGCGTCAGCCCCAGCATTTT
J gene: TRBJ1-5
D gene: NA
V gene: TRBV6-1
clone size: many

CDR3 protein: CATQYGGGLGDEQFF
CDR3 DNA: TGTGCCACTCAATATGGGGGGGGATTGGGAGATGAGCAGTTCTTC
J gene: TRBJ2-1
D gene: TRBD2
V gene: TRBV19
clone size: many

CDR3 protein: CASSPSGNAPGEQFF
CDR3 DNA: TGCGCCAGCAGCCCGTCGGGGAACGCCCCGGGGGAGCAGTTCTTC
J gene: TRBJ2-1
D gene: NA
V gene: TRBV4-1
clone size: NA

CDR3 protein: CASSLVGPSGRASDTQYF
CDR3 DNA: TGTGCCAGCAGCTTAGTAGGTCCTAGCGGGAGGGCCTCGGATACGCAGTATTTT
J gene: TRBJ2-3
D gene: TRBD2
V gene: TRBV11-2
clone size: few

CDR3 protein: CASSSPTGGGYGYTF
CDR3 DNA: TGTGCCAGCAGTTCCCCGACAGGGGGGGGCTATGGCTACACCTTC
J gene: TRBJ1-2
D gene: TRBD1
V gene: TRBV27
clone size: few

CDR3 protein: CASSSPDRGGSEQYF
CDR3 DNA: TGTGCCAGCAGCTCCCCGGACAGGGGCGGCTCCGAGCAGTACTTC
J gene: TRBJ2-7
D gene: TRBD1
V gene: TRBV11-3
clone size: NA

CDR3 protein: CASRRIERGARETQYF
CDR3 DNA: TGCGCCAGCAGGCGGATCGAGCGGGGGGCAAGAGAGACCCAGTACTTC
J gene: TRBJ2-5
D gene: TRBD2
V gene: TRBV4-1
clone size: NA

CDR3 protein: CASGGQGGIPDTEAFF
CDR3 DNA: TGTGCCAGCGGTGGACAGGGAGGAATCCCGGACACTGAAGCTTTCTTT
J gene: TRBJ1-1
D gene: TRBD1
V gene: TRBV13
clone size: many

CDR3 protein: CAWSDRASNYGYTF
CDR3 DNA: TGTGCCTGGAGTGACAGAGCATCTAACTATGGCTACACCTTC
J gene: TRBJ1-2
D gene: NA
V gene: TRBV30
clone size: many

CDR3 protein: CSVYGTKARANYGYTF
CDR3 DNA: TGCAGCGTCTACGGGACTAAGGCCAGAGCTAACTATGGCTACACCTTC
J gene: TRBJ1-2
D gene: NA
V gene: TRBV29-1
clone size: many

CDR3 protein: CASSFSGPYNEQFF
CDR3 DNA: TGTGCCAGCAGTTTCTCAGGCCCTTACAATGAGCAGTTCTTC
J gene: TRBJ2-1
D gene: NA
V gene: TRBV12-3/TRBV12-4
clone size: many

CDR3 protein: CASSLAGATTYEQYF
CDR3 DNA: TGTGCCAGCAGTTTAGCGGGAGCCACTACCTACGAGCAGTACTTC
J gene: TRBJ2-7
D gene: TRBD2
V gene: TRBV28
clone size: many

CDR3 protein: CASSQDSELGYNEQFF
CDR3 DNA: TGTGCCAGCAGCCAAGATTCCGAATTGGGGTACAATGAGCAGTTCTTC
J gene: TRBJ2-1
D gene: NA
V gene: TRBV3-1
clone size: many

CDR3 protein: CASSAEYEPYNEQFF
CDR3 DNA: TGTGCCAGCAGCGCTGAGTATGAACCCTACAATGAGCAGTTCTTC
J gene: TRBJ2-1
D gene: NA
V gene: TRBV5-4
clone size: few

CDR3 protein: CASSSPGIQETQYF
CDR3 DNA: TGTGCCAGCAGTTCCCCGGGGATACAAGAGACCCAGTACTTC
J gene: TRBJ2-5
D gene: NA
V gene: TRBV28
clone size: NA

CDR3 protein: CASSAHRVGANTEAFF
CDR3 DNA: TGTGCCAGCAGTGCGCACAGGGTGGGAGCGAACACTGAAGCTTTCTTT
J gene: TRBJ1-1
D gene: NA
V gene: TRBV25-1
clone size: many